Presented here are 6 T cell receptor beta chains from one specimen sequenced in a study of shared clonotypes between healthy human individuals. Some clones are missing from TCRdb's copy, which holds only in-frame ones; the method was immunoSEQ multiplex PCR. The sample consists of about 2.3 million clones, about 92% of them appearing once. The material sequenced was naive CD4+ T cells from PBMCs. Described subset: CD45RA+ positively selected. These receptors originate from a man aged 18 to 30 in good health. Some clones in this sample may be carry-over from other donors' samples.

The chain uses TRBV7-6 and TRBJ2-4; D is possibly TRBD2 (5 bases). The germline gives CDR1 SGHVS, CDR2 FNYEAQ. This CDR3 contains 18 residues. V lost 5 bases to trimming and J lost 0 bases, with 20 bases between them. The CDR3 protein is CASSPTREDGLAKNIQYF. DNA of the CDR3: TGTGCCAGCAGCCCAACACGAGAGGACGGACTAGCCAAAAACATTCAGTACTTC.

The rearrangement joins TRBV5-4 to TRBJ2-7; 9 bases align to TRBD2. Germline V gene data show CDR1 as SGHNT and CDR2 as YYREEE (reference sequence). There are 15 residues in the CDR3. Trimming cost V 4 bases and J 0 bases; bases outside gene matches: 5. CDR3: CASSPTSGYSYEQYF. The CDR3, as DNA: TGTGCCAGCAGCCCCACTAGCGGGTACTCCTACGAGCAGTACTTC.

This clone is a singleton in its sample. V is TRBV10-2 and J is TRBJ1-4; 10 bases line up with TRBD1. This CDR3 has 20 residues. Germline CDR1 reads WSHSY; CDR2 reads SAAADI. J was trimmed by 7 bases and V by 3 bases; bases with no gene match: 20. The CDR3 region is CASSDNDRDRGKQTAEKLFF. DNA for the CDR3: TGCGCCAGCAGTGACAATGACCGGGACAGGGGAAAACAAACGGCTGAAAAACTGTTTTTT.

V usage is TRBV9 and J usage is TRBJ2-3; tentative D call: TRBD2 (5 bases). The CDR3 length is 15 residues. Between the trimmed V and J ends, which lost 5 bases and 5 bases, there was a span of 18 bases. CDR1 SGDLS and CDR2 YYNGEE come from the germline V gene. The DNA for the CDR3 is TGTGCCAGCAGTACGAGAGCGGAGTGGAAAGATACGCAGTATTTT. Its translation is CASSTRAEWKDTQYF. The full variable domain, with the rest looked up from reference TRBV9 and TRBJ2-3, is DSGVTQTPKHLITATGQRVTLRCSPRSGDLSVYWYQQSLDQGLQFLIQYYNGEERAKGNILERFSAQQFPDLHSELNLSSLELGDSALYFCASSTRAEWKDTQYFGPGTRLTVL.

This chain connects TRBV5-5 to TRBJ2-7; unclear D gene. Per the germline V gene, CDR1 is SGHKS and CDR2 is YYEKEE (reference sequence). V shed 1 base and J shed 2 bases, with 10 bases lying between them. The CDR3 is made up of 14 amino acids. The CDR3 reads CASSLPRWTYEQYF. The CDR3 DNA reads as TGTGCCAGCAGCTTGCCCAGATGGACCTACGAGCAGTACTTC.

J is TRBJ1-2 and V is TRBV11-2, with no clear D. Germline V gene lookup returns CDR1 SGHAT and CDR2 FQNNGV. This CDR3 spans 13 amino acids. V was pared by 3 bases and J by 3 bases, with 8 bases between. As DNA, the CDR3 is TGTGCCAGCAGCTTTATAGGAGACTATGGCTACACCTTC. Translating it yields CASSFIGDYGYTF.